Sequencing of this T cell receptor beta chain was carried out in a study of CD8+CD57+ T cells in acquired aplastic anemia. This CDR3 contains 14 residues. In germline, CDR1 is LNHNV, CDR2 YYDKDF (reference sequence). The germline V and J ends were trimmed by 7 bases and 4 bases, with 13 bases remaining between them. Only patients with CD8+CD57+ cell expansion on flow cytometry were chosen for sequencing. TCR beta VDJ and CDR3 were profiled, and genomic DNA was the template. TCRdb recomputed calls from the reads with MiXCR, one row per CDR3 protein. The repertoire holds some 120,000 distinct CDR3 sequences, with about 40% as singletons. This clonotype has at least ten counts.

This receptor was identified in a human donor with aplastic anemia. The chain has TRBV15 and TRBJ2-2, with D tentatively TRBD1 or TRBD2 (5 bases each). Specimen: sorted CD4+, CD8+, or CD8+CD57+ T cells (not recorded which) from PBMCs. CDR3 protein: CATTPGRFTGELFF. The CDR3 DNA follows: TGTGCCACCACCCCGGGACGCTTCACCGGGGAGCTGTTTTTT.